The T cell receptor beta chain described here comes from a study of shared T cell receptors in the human thymus. Assay: immunoSEQ multiplex PCR; the TCRdb copy retains only in-frame clones and omits some. This table has roughly 560,000 clones, 70% to 80% appearing once. The germline gives CDR1 SGHTS, CDR2 YDEGEE. Trimming at V came to 6 bases and at J to 0 bases, leaving 14 bases not matched to a gene. The CDR3 totals 17 residues. This sample was shared with a second study, whose subject was human thymus T cells. This second study notes: The thymus tissue came from resections taken during corrective heart surgery. Gene usage for V and J segments appeared biased in thymic and blood repertoires.

This chain joins TRBV5-8 and TRBJ2-7; 8 nucleotides agree with TRBD2. The TCR comes from a boy younger than two with a congenital heart defect. The sample taken for sequencing was thymocytes. The CDR3 DNA follows: TGTGCCAGCACCCGAAGTGCCCCAAGCGGGAGCTCCTACGAGCAGTACTTC. Its translation: CASTRSAPSGSSYEQYF.